This TCR beta chain originates from a study of T cell responses to AZD1222 COVID-19 vaccine. Study-wide findings and caveats: Spike-specific TCR breadth rose after two AZD1222 doses, and depth rose as well. Dominant CD4 TCR responses targeted spike regions 160-218 and 743-854. Just five or six AZD1222 recipients were seropositive at baseline. In a largely white British group with more females than males, clonal diversity was possibly underestimated.

The length of the CDR3 is 14 residues. Trimming took off 5 bases at V and 5 bases at J, with 15 bases between the two ends. Germline V gene lookup returns CDR1 MGHRA and CDR2 YSYEKL. Measured with immunoSEQ multiplex PCR; TCRdb has only the in-frame clones, and not every one. The sample consists of approximately 100,000 clones, around 84% of them appearing once. As regards this clone: Antigen specificity is unknown.

The receptor was isolated from an adult in good health. The sequencing here drew on peripheral blood, taken on day 0 of AZD1222 vaccination. The rearrangement links TRBV4-1 to TRBJ1-1; weak D call: TRBD1 (5 bases). The CDR3 nucleotides are TGCGCCAGCAGCACAGGACGAGGGAGGACTGAAGCTTTCTTT. It translates to CASSTGRGRTEAFF.